What follows describes a single T cell receptor beta chain. Its specificity is unknown. Amplification used 60 Vbeta primers and 13 Jbeta primers. Sequenced by immunoSEQ multiplex PCR; TCRdb stores in-frame clones only, minus some. The table includes about 180,000 clones, approximately 80% detected once. This CDR3 has 15 amino acids. J was trimmed by 5 bases and V by 2 bases; bases with no gene match: 8. From germline, CDR1 is KGHSH and CDR2 LQKENI. These data come from a study of cytomegalovirus exposure and HLA in healthy donors. Study-wide results and caveats: Donors belonging to an Asian-associated ancestry cluster reportedly showed fewer N-insertions in productive TCRs than the roughly 670-donor mean, according to what a later analysis found. After further analysis at a later stage, under 20,000 TCR beta sequences were associated with HLA alleles at 0.05 false discovery rate.

Healthy bone marrow donors formed the donor group. The receptor comes from a girl aged 10-17 years in good health and CMV-seropositive. V usage is TRBV18 and J usage is TRBJ1-1; TRBD1 agrees at 7 bases. Material for sequencing was PBMCs. The CDR3 DNA follows: TGTGCCAGCTCACCAGCAGAAGGGGGCGGGACTGAAGCTTTCTTT. This translates into CASSPAEGGGTEAFF.